The TCR beta chain under discussion was sequenced for a study of cytomegalovirus exposure and HLA in healthy donors. About this clone itself: Its antigen is still unknown.

The CDR3 loop spans 17 amino acids. V was clipped by 5 bases and J by 0 bases, with 17 bases between them. Germline loops: CDR1 PRHDT, CDR2 FYEKMQ (reference sequence). Regarding the study as a whole: In a later analysis, TCR beta V- and J-gene trimming showed a link to a missense DCLRE1C variant. Indistinguishable V segments such as TRBV6-2 and TRBV6-3 were excluded. It was in a later analysis that TCR association rates were seen to vary by HLA locus, highest for DRB1 and lowest for HLA-C.

Likely unrecorded immune exposures existed in these nominally healthy donors. It was with 60 Vbeta and 13 Jbeta primers that the PCR ran. The assay was immunoSEQ multiplex PCR, and TCRdb's table has in-frame clones only and misses some. Of 150,000 to 200,000 clones listed, about 81% are singletons. The TCR originated in a woman between 18 and 29 years old in good health and CMV-seropositive. The sample taken for sequencing was PBMCs. The rearrangement uses TRBV13 and TRBJ1-3; D perhaps matches TRBD1 (5 bases). CDR3 bases: TGTGCCAGCAGCCGCCCCAGGGTAGGCCCCTCTGGAAACACCATATATTTT. Amino acid sequence: CASSRPRVGPSGNTIYF.